This TCR beta chain was retrieved from a study of T-cell reconstitution after alpha-beta-depleted transplantation in children. General observations from the study: Once a year had passed after transplant, T-cell counts and diversity came mostly from newly produced T cells. Alpha-beta T cells about two months after transplant reportedly derived from several hundred expanded graft clones.

Note on this clonotype: Its target is unknown.

The authors prepared the TCRbeta library with unique molecular identifiers. MiXCR, applied by TCRdb to the PCR reads, yields one record per CDR3 protein. Altogether fewer than 550,000 distinct CDR3 sequences are present, under 12% being singletons, with the ten largest covering around 2%. The germline CDR1 and CDR2 sequences are SGHDT and YYEEEE. Trimming shortened V by 0 bases and J by 3 bases, and 13 bases separated the two germline ends. The CDR3 consists of 15 residues. This sequence joins TRBV5-6 and TRBJ2-7; tentative D call: TRBD2 (5 bases). Source: PBMCs, taken before TCRalphabeta/CD19-depleted stem cell transplant. The clonotype comes from a child aged 2-9 years with inherited bone marrow failure, due to receive a stem cell transplant. In nucleotides, the CDR3 is TGTGCCAGCAGCTTGGCGTGGAGGTTCTTCTACGAGCAGTACTTC. It codes for CASSLAWRFFYEQYF.